This T cell receptor (beta chain) was recorded in a study of CD8 T cells in ankylosing spondylitis. This clonotype was seen ten or more times. This CDR3 comprises 14 residues. V lost 1 base, J lost 0 bases, and 7 bases lay in between. Germline V gene data show CDR1 as SEHNR and CDR2 as FQNEAQ (reference sequence). TCRdb reprocessed the 5' RACE reads via MiXCR and lists one record per CDR3 protein. This table holds 110,000 to 150,000 distinct CDR3 sequences, roughly 8% found once. The TCR originated in a male donor with ankylosing spondylitis. Sequenced material: synovial fluid, either unsorted or a sorted T cell fraction (not recorded which). The chain combines TRBV7-9 with TRBJ2-7; D not certain. In nucleotides, the CDR3 is TGTGCCAGCAGCTTAGGGGCAGGCTCCTACGAGCAGTACTTC. Residues: CASSLGAGSYEQYF.